This TCR beta chain is drawn from a study of tumor-infiltrating lymphocytes in oesophageal squamous cell carcinoma. This CDR3 has 17 residues. Per germline, CDR1 SGHTA and CDR2 FQGNSA. TCRdb reprocessed the PCR reads with MiXCR, giving one entry per CDR3 protein. The table includes just over 20,000 distinct CDR3 sequences, 36% detected once. Worth noting for this clonotype: Compared with germline, one end of the junction differs, possibly owing to a read error.

The chain links TRBV7-2 to TRBJ2-6; no reliable D call. The specimen was esophageal tumor tissue. This receptor was obtained from a male donor with esophageal squamous cell carcinoma. The CDR3 DNA reads TGTGCCAGCAGCTTCGAAACAGAAGCTCTAATCACCCCTCCACTTCGGTTC. Translating gives CASSFETEALITPPLRF. The full variable domain, with the rest looked up from reference TRBV7-2 and TRBJ2-6, is GAGVSQSPSNKVTEKGKDVELRCDPISGHTALYWYRQSLGQGLEFLIYFQGNSAPDKSGLPSDRFSAERTGGSVSTLTIQRTQQEDSAVYLCASSFETEALITPPLRFGAGSRLTVL.